A single sample is the source of the 23 T cell receptor beta chains below, sequenced in a study of blood T cell repertoires in COVID-19. Sequencing used immunoSEQ multiplex PCR; TCRdb keeps in-frame clones, though not all of them. Of about 260,000 clones in the sample, 87% are singletons; the top ten hold more than 1.3%. Sequencing used peripheral blood. The receptor set was obtained from a woman aged 40 to 55 who had recovered from COVID-19.

The rearrangement joins TRBV25-1 to TRBJ1-1, with unresolved D. CDR1 is MGHDK, CDR2 SYGVNS, per germline. V lost 2 bases, J lost 1 base, and 8 bases lay in between. This CDR3 comprises 14 residues. The CDR3 loop reads CASSETTANTEAFF. In nucleotides, the CDR3 is TGTGCCAGCAGTGAAACCACAGCGAACACTGAAGCTTTCTTT.

The J gene is TRBJ1-1, the V gene TRBV11-2; tentatively, D is TRBD1 (6 bases). This CDR3 has 15 residues. Trimming pared 4 bases from V and 3 bases from J, leaving 15 bases between. Germline V gene lookup returns CDR1 SGHAT and CDR2 FQNNGV. CDR3 nucleotide sequence: TGTGCCAGCAGCTCCCGAGGGGGGGGGTACACTGAAGCTTTCTTT. This gives the protein CASSSRGGGYTEAFF.

J is TRBJ1-1 and V is TRBV6-5; 7 bases match TRBD1. This CDR3 contains 14 residues. CDR1 is MNHEY, CDR2 SVGAGI, per germline. Trimming cost V 2 bases and J 5 bases; bases outside gene matches: 5. The CDR3 is CASSYRDSRTEAFF. CDR3 coding DNA: TGTGCCAGCAGTTACCGGGACAGTAGGACTGAAGCTTTCTTT.

The chain has TRBV5-5 and TRBJ2-7; TRBD1 might be the D (5 bases). This CDR3 is built from 14 residues. Between the trimmed V and J ends, which lost 3 bases and 7 bases, there was a span of 17 bases. The germline V gene encodes CDR1 SGHKS and CDR2 YYEKEE (reference sequence). CDR3 sequence (DNA): TGTGCCAGCAGCTCCGGAACAGGATCTGGGGAGCAGTACTTC. The encoded protein is CASSSGTGSGEQYF. Based on the CDR3 plus reference TRBV5-5 and TRBJ2-7, the full variable domain is DAGVTQSPTHLIKTRGQQVTLRCSPISGHKSVSWYQQVLGQGPQFIFQYYEKEERGRGNFPDRFSARQFPNYSSELNVNALLLGDSALYLCASSSGTGSGEQYFGPGTRLTVT.

CDR3 sequence: CARSPSQGVPSTNEKLFF. CDR3 in DNA: TGTGCCAGAAGCCCGTCACAGGGGGTCCCTTCAACTAATGAAAAACTGTTTTTT. The chain joins TRBV5-3 to TRBJ1-4; 8 bases are a match to TRBD1. TRBV5-3 qualifies as an ORF whose function is uncertain. The CDR3 runs 18 residues. J was trimmed by 0 bases and V by 4 bases; bases with no gene match: 11.

V usage is TRBV5-6 and J usage is TRBJ2-7; D may be TRBD2 (6 bases). This CDR3 has 16 residues. The V gene lost 5 bases and the J gene lost 2 bases, with 20 bases spanning the gap. The V gene's germline CDR1 is SGHDT and CDR2 YYEEEE. CDR3 DNA sequence: TGTGCCAGCAGTGTGGAGTGGGGGGTCCAAACCTACGAGCAGTACTTC. Encoded protein: CASSVEWGVQTYEQYF.

This clone was counted a single time. This rearrangement joins TRBV2 to TRBJ1-4; D is uncertain. Deletions cut 7 bases from V and 8 bases from J, with 11 bases between. There are 12 residues in the CDR3. Germline V CDR1 and CDR2: SNHLY, FYNNEI. CDR3 bases: TGTGCCAGCACCCCAGAACGAGAAAAACTGTTTTTT. Protein: CASTPEREKLFF.

The rearrangement joins TRBV7-3 to TRBJ2-1, with 8 bases lining up with TRBD1. J gave up 9 bases and V 4 bases, and 5 bases lay outside the gene matches. This CDR3 has 13 amino acids. The V gene's germline CDR1 is SGHTA and CDR2 FQGTGA. CDR3 in amino acids: CASSSPGGIEQFF. The CDR3 nucleotides read TGTGCCAGCAGCTCCCCAGGGGGCATTGAGCAGTTCTTC.

The V gene is TRBV5-6, the J gene TRBJ2-2, with a possible D match to TRBD1 (6 bases). This CDR3 comprises 13 residues. Trimming took off 2 bases at V and 8 bases at J, with 10 bases between the two ends. Germline lookup yields CDR1 SGHDT and CDR2 YYEEEE. CDR3 residues: CASSFQGSGELFF. The CDR3 DNA is TGTGCCAGCAGCTTTCAGGGGAGTGGGGAGCTGTTTTTT.

This chain uses TRBV5-1 with TRBJ2-2; 7 bases agree with TRBD1. Germline CDR1 is SGHRS and CDR2 is YFSETQ. Trimming at V came to 4 bases and at J to 4 bases, leaving 4 bases not matched to a gene. The CDR3 extends over 14 amino acids. The chain's CDR3 is CASSPGQTTGELFF. In nucleotides, the CDR3 is TGCGCCAGCAGCCCGGGACAGACCACCGGGGAGCTGTTTTTT.

V usage is TRBV5-1 and J usage is TRBJ2-5, with 8 bases lining up with TRBD2. Germline CDR1 and CDR2: SGHRS and YFSETQ. This CDR3 spans 15 amino acids. V lost 2 bases to trimming and J lost 4 bases; unmatched junction nucleotides: 7. In nucleotides, the CDR3 is TGCGCCAGCAGCTTATTCTCCAGCGGGGGAGAGACCCAGTACTTC. As protein: CASSLFSSGGETQYF. Using reference TRBV5-1 and TRBJ2-5 for the parts outside the CDR3, the full variable domain is KAGVTQTPRYLIKTRGQQVTLSCSPISGHRSVSWYQQTPGQGLQFLFEYFSETQRNKGNFPGRFSGRQFSNSRSEMNVSTLELGDSALYLCASSLFSSGGETQYFGPGTRLLVL.

V usage is TRBV13 and J usage is TRBJ1-5; possibly TRBD1 for D (6 bases). Trimming left V 4 bases short and J 9 bases short, with 10 bases between. The CDR3 has 12 amino acids. Germline V CDR1 and CDR2: PRHDT, FYEKMQ (reference sequence). The CDR3 DNA follows: TGTGCCAGCAGCTCAGGGGTAGCGCCCCAGCATTTT. It specifies CASSSGVAPQHF.

The J gene is TRBJ1-1, the V gene TRBV30, with D unclear. Germline CDR1 is GTSNPN and CDR2 is SVGIG (reference sequence). V was cut by 0 bases and J by 2 bases, with 7 bases left in between. The CDR3 sequence is 13 residues long. The chain's CDR3 is CAWSVLTNTEAFF. As DNA, the CDR3 is TGTGCCTGGAGTGTACTGACAAACACTGAAGCTTTCTTT.

The rearrangement uses TRBV5-1 and TRBJ1-6, with 8 bases that match TRBD1. The V gene end was trimmed by 0 bases and the J gene end by 10 bases; junction bases not matched to a gene: 6. The CDR3 sequence is 15 residues long. Germline CDR1 and CDR2: SGHRS and YFSETQ. The CDR3 is CASSLGQGAFSPLHF. CDR3 DNA sequence: TGCGCCAGCAGCTTGGGGCAGGGGGCGTTCTCACCCCTCCACTTT.

This clone was counted once. The chain uses TRBV4-3 and TRBJ1-2, with 7 nucleotides matching TRBD1. The CDR3 totals 15 residues. Germline loops: CDR1 LGHNA, CDR2 YSLEER. The V gene end was trimmed by 1 base and the J gene end by 8 bases; junction bases not matched to a gene: 10. This chain's CDR3 is CASSQVPTGIYGYTF. CDR3 coding DNA: TGCGCCAGCAGCCAAGTCCCGACAGGGATTTACGGCTACACCTTC.

V is TRBV29-1 and J is TRBJ1-4; perhaps TRBD1 as D (6 bases). The CDR3 covers 14 residues. The V gene's germline CDR1 is SQVTM and CDR2 ANQGSEA. Trimming shortened V by 4 bases and J by 6 bases, and 15 bases separated the two germline ends. DNA of the CDR3: TGCAGCGTTGGAAGCAGGGGCGGTGATGAAAAACTGTTTTTT. It specifies CSVGSRGGDEKLFF. Combining the CDR3 with reference TRBV29-1 and TRBJ1-4 gives the whole variable domain SAVISQKPSRDICQRGTSLTIQCQVDSQVTMMFWYRQQPGQSLTLIATANQGSEATYESGFVIDKFPISRPNLTFSTLTVSNMSPEDSSIYLCSVGSRGGDEKLFFGSGTQLSVL.

The V gene is TRBV5-4, the J gene TRBJ2-5; 11 bases are shared with TRBD1. The J segment lost 2 bases and the V segment lost 4 bases, leaving 4 bases of the junction unmatched. The CDR3 consists of 15 residues. The V gene's germline CDR1 is SGHNT and CDR2 YYREEE (reference sequence). In nucleotides, the CDR3 is TGTGCCAGCAGCATAGGACAGGGGGCACAAGAGACCCAGTACTTC. Amino acids: CASSIGQGAQETQYF.

This clone was seen just once. The rearrangement joins TRBV25-1 to TRBJ2-2; D is uncertain. This CDR3 has 14 amino acids. The germline V and J ends were trimmed by 6 bases and 1 base, with 9 bases remaining between them. Germline CDR1 MGHDK, CDR2 SYGVNS. CDR3 nucleotides: TGTGCCAGCAGGCCCCGGGTGAACACCGGGGAGCTGTTTTTT. As protein: CASRPRVNTGELFF.

J is TRBJ1-1 and V is TRBV19; TRBD1 is a possible D gene (5 bases). The CDR3 spans 12 residues. V lost 4 bases and J lost 4, with 7 bases in between. Per the germline V gene, CDR1 is LNHDA and CDR2 is SQIVND (reference sequence). CDR3 coding DNA: TGTGCCAGTAGTAGGGGGGTCACTGAAGCTTTCTTT. Encoded protein: CASSRGVTEAFF.

This clone was recorded only once. The gene calls are TRBV19 and TRBJ1-5; 9 nucleotides agree with TRBD1. Unmatched junction bases numbered 10, after V lost 4 bases and J lost 0 bases. CDR3 length equals 18 residues. Germline assignment: CDR1 LNHDA and CDR2 SQIVND (reference sequence). The CDR3 is CASSKGRDRVISNQPQHF. CDR3 bases: TGTGCCAGTAGTAAGGGGCGGGACAGGGTCATTAGCAATCAGCCCCAGCATTTT.

This clone was observed once. The chain combines TRBV10-3 with TRBJ2-1, with TRBD2 identical over 12 bases. The germline V gene has CDR1 ENHRY and CDR2 SYGVKD. The CDR3 runs 15 residues. The trim removed 10 bases at V and 8 bases at J, leaving 12 bases unmatched. CDR3 sequence: CASNFPSGGVYEQFF. Here the CDR3 DNA reads TGTGCCAGCAACTTCCCTAGCGGGGGGGTCTATGAGCAGTTCTTC.

J is TRBJ2-7 and V is TRBV6-5; TRBD1 matches 8 bases. V lost 8 bases and J lost 3; bases outside the gene matches: 9. CDR3 length: 14 residues. Germline V gives CDR1 MNHEY, CDR2 SVGAGI. CDR3 amino acids: CASFRRDRLYEQYF. CDR3 nucleotide sequence: TGTGCCAGCTTCCGACGGGACAGGCTCTACGAGCAGTACTTC.

The chain is built from TRBV4-2 and TRBJ1-1; D remains ambiguous. Between the trimmed V and J ends, which lost 0 bases and 1 base, there was a span of 9 bases. Germline V lookup: CDR1 LGHNA, CDR2 YNFKEQ. This CDR3 is built from 15 residues. Here the CDR3 reads CASSQDPAGNTEAFF. The CDR3 nucleotides read TGTGCCAGCAGCCAAGATCCCGCGGGGAACACTGAAGCTTTCTTT.